The rows below give T cell receptor beta chains drawn from one sample of a study of T cell responses to AZD1222 COVID-19 vaccine. Method: immunoSEQ multiplex PCR; TCRdb's copy keeps in-frame clones and lacks some. The sample lists about 170,000 clones, just over 90% occurring once. The source was peripheral blood, collected on day 0 of AZD1222 vaccination. These receptors were collected from an adult in good health. The conserved cysteine and the conserved F or W are not part of the CDR3 here. The order of the fields is V gene, J gene, CDR3 protein.

TRBV4-1	TRBJ1-5	ASSQDPVNQPQH
TRBV4-1	TRBJ2-3	ASSQTARGDTQY
TRBV3-1/TRBV3-2	TRBJ2-7	ASSPEGRKQY
TRBV2	TRBJ2-7	ASRGGVHEQY
TRBV5-6	TRBJ2-5	ASSPRGGWKETQY
TRBV2	TRBJ2-3	ASTAGRGLSTDTQY
TRBV10-3	TRBJ2-5	AISERGRLETQY
TRBV29-1	TRBJ1-4	SVEGSGPNEKLF
TRBV7-9	TRBJ1-1	ASSPGTGYTEAF
TRBV27	TRBJ2-5	ASTPLGLAGGYQETQY
TRBV11-2	TRBJ2-2	ASSMKSSTGELF
TRBV3-1/TRBV3-2	TRBJ1-2	ASSQGPGQGAGGYT
TRBV19	TRBJ2-6	ASSTRITGGSGANVLT
TRBV6-5	TRBJ1-2	ASNQGYYGYT
TRBV9	TRBJ1-6	ASSDGTENSPLH
TRBV11-2	TRBJ1-2	ASSLEWTAANYGYT
TRBV7-2	TRBJ1-6	ASSLESQGINSPLH
TRBV7-2	TRBJ2-7	ASSRGSGSLTYEQY
TRBV12-3/TRBV12-4	TRBJ2-7	ASRYLGSEQY
TRBV7-9	TRBJ2-1	ASSLDRAVFDNEQF
TRBV7-2	TRBJ2-5	ASSWGGGGETQY
TRBV9	TRBJ2-7	ASSVEGQGYEQY
TRBV7-8	TRBJ2-5	ASSSGQGDQETQY
TRBV25-1	TRBJ2-7	ASSESVTLGRQY
TRBV9	TRBJ2-1	ASSVALAGNEQF
TRBV19	TRBJ2-4	ASSIGEAGLAKNIQY
TRBV9	TRBJ2-2	ASKGGQGYTGELF
TRBV2	TRBJ2-2	ASRPNRGNTGELF
TRBV12-3/TRBV12-4	TRBJ2-3	ASTDTFTQY
TRBV2	TRBJ2-3	ASSGGLTDTQY
TRBV20-1	TRBJ2-7	SASPSGTGSSYEQY
TRBV27	TRBJ1-4	ASRQGKLF
TRBV11-3	TRBJ2-1	ASSFPSGGGEQF
TRBV6-5	TRBJ2-7	ASSEDRFSYEQY